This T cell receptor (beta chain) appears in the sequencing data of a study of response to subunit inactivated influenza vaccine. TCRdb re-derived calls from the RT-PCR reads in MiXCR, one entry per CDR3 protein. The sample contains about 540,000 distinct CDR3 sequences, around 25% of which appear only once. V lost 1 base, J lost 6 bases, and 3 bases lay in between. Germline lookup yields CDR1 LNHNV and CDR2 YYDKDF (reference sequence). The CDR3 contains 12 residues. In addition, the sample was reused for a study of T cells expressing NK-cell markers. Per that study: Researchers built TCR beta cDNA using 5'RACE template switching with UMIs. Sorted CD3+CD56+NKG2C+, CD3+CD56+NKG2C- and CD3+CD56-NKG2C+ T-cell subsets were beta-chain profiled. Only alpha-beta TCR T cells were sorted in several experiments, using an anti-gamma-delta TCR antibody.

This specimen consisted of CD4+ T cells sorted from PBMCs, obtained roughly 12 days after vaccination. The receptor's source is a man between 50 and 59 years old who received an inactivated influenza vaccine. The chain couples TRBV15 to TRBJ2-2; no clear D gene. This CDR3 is CATSRVPGELFF. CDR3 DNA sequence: TGTGCCACCAGCAGAGTCCCCGGGGAGCTGTTTTTT.